This record looks at one T cell receptor (beta chain) sequence and its context. Its target is not known. The CDR3 sequence is 12 residues long. The V end lost 2 bases, the J end lost 3 bases, and 5 bases lay between the germline ends. Germline V lookup: CDR1 SNHLY, CDR2 FYNNEI. The sample belongs to a study of cytomegalovirus exposure and HLA in healthy donors. Findings of the study overall: Presence/absence analyses assumed roughly uniform sequencing depth across donors, which may not hold.

PCR used 60 Vbeta primers and 13 Jbeta primers. TCRdb's copy holds only in-frame clones and misses some; the assay was immunoSEQ multiplex PCR. The sample shows approximately 160,000 clones, approximately 77% of them seen only once. The source material was PBMCs. The chain employs TRBV2 and TRBJ2-7; D remains ambiguous. The TCR was taken from a male donor in good health and CMV-seropositive. CDR3 sequence reads: CASSEFSYEQYF. The DNA for the CDR3 is TGTGCCAGCAGTGAATTCAGCTACGAGCAGTACTTC.